Listed below are T cell receptor beta chains from one sample, sequenced in a study of blood T cell repertoires in COVID-19. Sequencing was performed with immunoSEQ multiplex PCR; in TCRdb, only in-frame clones are kept and a portion is missing. The table includes tens of thousands of clones, 80% to 90% detected once. Sequencing was performed on peripheral blood. The receptor source for this set is a man aged 65 to 85 with acute or convalescent COVID-19. Each CDR3 is given with its conserved first and last residue. A D gene is named only where the DNA matches it firmly. Clone size is not always given. Where it is, it says once, few, many or a class for expanded clones.

j_call v_call d_call clone_size cdr3_nt cdr3_aa
TRBJ2-5 TRBV5-4 TRBD1 few TGTGCCAGCAGCACCGGGACAGCCCAAGAGACCCAGTACTTC CASSTGTAQETQYF
TRBJ1-6 TRBV27 - - TGTGCCAGCGGCCCATCGGGGCAGGGAGGATCACCCCTCCACTTT CASGPSGQGGSPLHF
TRBJ2-5 TRBV5-1 TRBD1 once TGCGCCAGCAGCTTGACGACAGGGGCGGAGACCCAGTACTTC CASSLTTGAETQYF
TRBJ2-7 TRBV6-5 TRBD1 few TGTGCCAGCAGTTACTCGGGGGACAGCCTGGGCGAGCAGTACTTC CASSYSGDSLGEQYF
TRBJ2-5 TRBV5-1 TRBD2 - TGCGCCAGCAGCTTGAGTCTAGCGGGAGGTATCGAGACCCAGTACTTC CASSLSLAGGIETQYF
TRBJ1-2 TRBV6-5 - - TGTGCCAGCAGTTATAGGGTCGACAGGTCCTATGGCTACACCTTC CASSYRVDRSYGYTF
TRBJ2-3 TRBV18 - - TGTGCCAGCTCACCACCGCTCGCCTACTTGGGCACAGATACGCAGTATTTT CASSPPLAYLGTDTQYF
TRBJ1-5 TRBV7-8 - - TGTGCCAGCAGCCCCGCGGGAGGGGCAGGTCAGCCCCAGCATTTT CASSPAGGAGQPQHF
TRBJ2-1 TRBV2 TRBD2 - TGTGCCAGCAGTGAGGGGGGACTAGCGGGAGAAAATGAGCAGTTCTTC CASSEGGLAGENEQFF
TRBJ1-2 TRBV7-3 TRBD1 - TGTGCCAGCAGCTCCCGGACAGGGCAAGGAGGCTACACCTTC CASSSRTGQGGYTF
TRBJ2-7 TRBV29-1 TRBD1 - TGCAGCGTTGAAAGGACAGGCGAGCAGTACTTC CSVERTGEQYF
TRBJ1-1 TRBV5-1 - - TGCGCCAGCAGCTCGATCACAGGGAACACTGAAGCTTTCTTT CASSSITGNTEAFF
TRBJ2-7 TRBV28 - - TGTGCCAGCAGTTTGGGGCAGGCCACCTACGAGCAGTACTTC CASSLGQATYEQYF
TRBJ2-7 TRBV5-8 TRBD2 - TGTGCCAGCAGCTTACTAGCGGGAGGTTACGAGCAGTACTTC CASSLLAGGYEQYF
TRBJ1-5 TRBV9 TRBD1 - TGTGCCAGCAGCGTAGGCCAGGGGGATCAGCCCCAGCATTTT CASSVGQGDQPQHF
TRBJ2-1 TRBV5-5 TRBD2 - TGTGCCAGCAGCTCGACTAGCGGGAGTGAGCAGTTCTTC CASSSTSGSEQFF
TRBJ2-5 TRBV10-3 TRBD2 - TGTGCCATCAGGGGGACTAGCGGGACTCAAGAGACCCAGTACTTC CAIRGTSGTQETQYF
TRBJ2-2 TRBV5-1 TRBD2 - TGCGCCAGCACCCGGACTAGCGGGACCGGGGAGCTGTTTTTT CASTRTSGTGELFF
TRBJ2-6 TRBV3-1/TRBV3-2 - - TGTGCCAGCAGTTACCGGGCTGGGGCCAACGTCCTGACTTTC CASSYRAGANVLTF
TRBJ1-5 TRBV18 TRBD1 - TGTGCCAGCTCACCAGCGACAGGGGATCAGCCCCAGCATTTT CASSPATGDQPQHF
TRBJ2-7 TRBV5-6 TRBD1 - TGTGCCAGCAGCCGCTCCGGGACAGGGAACTACGAGCAGTACTTC CASSRSGTGNYEQYF
TRBJ2-7 TRBV7-9 - - TGTGCCAGCAGCTTACGAGGGTCCCAGGAGTCCGAGCAGTACTTC CASSLRGSQESEQYF
TRBJ2-1 TRBV6-6 TRBD1 - TGTGCCAGCGTCCAAGGACAGGCTTACAATGAGCAGTTCTTC CASVQGQAYNEQFF
TRBJ1-2 TRBV3-1/TRBV3-2 - - TGTGCCAGCAGCCAATTTAGGGGGAATGGCTACACCTTC CASSQFRGNGYTF
TRBJ1-1 TRBV10-3 - - TGTGCCACCCAGGACGGGATGAACACTGAAGCTTTCTTT CATQDGMNTEAFF
TRBJ1-5 TRBV19 TRBD1 - TGTGCCAGTAGTCAGGGGGGCGGACGCAATCAGCCCCAGCATTTT CASSQGGGRNQPQHF
TRBJ2-7 TRBV5-6 - once TGTGCCAGCAGCTTTGGCGACAATTGGGCGTTGGCGTACTTC CASSFGDNWALAYF
TRBJ2-3 TRBV11-2 - - TGTGCCAGCAGCTCCCGCTCAGGGCACACAGATACGCAGTATTTT CASSSRSGHTDTQYF
TRBJ2-7 TRBV19 - - TGTGCCAGTAGTACCAACGATCCCCGAGATGGCTACGAGCAGTACTTC CASSTNDPRDGYEQYF
TRBJ1-6 TRBV6-5 - - TGTGCCAGCAATCCAGGGCAAACGTATAATTCACCCCTCCACTTT CASNPGQTYNSPLHF
TRBJ2-5 TRBV5-1 - - TGCGCCAGCAGCTTGGGCACCGGGACCCAGTACTTC CASSLGTGTQYF
TRBJ1-2 TRBV10-3 TRBD1 once TGTGCCACCCTGGACAGGGCCCCCTATGGCTACACCTTC CATLDRAPYGYTF
TRBJ2-1 TRBV27 TRBD1 once TGTGCCAGCCTAAGGGACAGGTCCTACAATGAGCAGTTCTTC CASLRDRSYNEQFF
TRBJ2-7 TRBV5-1 TRBD2 - TGCGCCAGCACCGGCGGGGGGGCCGAAGTATACGAGCAGTACTTC CASTGGGAEVYEQYF
TRBJ2-2 TRBV7-9 - - TGTGCCAGCAGCCCCAGAACCGTGTCGGGGACCGGGGAGCTGTTTTTT CASSPRTVSGTGELFF
TRBJ2-7 TRBV5-1 - - TGCGCCAGCAGCTTGGGCCCCGAAGGGGGTAGGGAGCAGTACTTC CASSLGPEGGREQYF
TRBJ2-1 TRBV9 - - TGTGCCAGCAGCGTAGCCCAGGGGGGTTATGAGCAGTTCTTC CASSVAQGGYEQFF
TRBJ1-1 TRBV6-1 - few TGTGCCAGCAGTGAACGGCAGGGCTCTGAAGCTTTCTTT CASSERQGSEAFF
TRBJ1-1 TRBV29-1 - few TGCAGCGGATCTAGTAACACTGAAGCTTTCTTT CSGSSNTEAFF
TRBJ2-3 TRBV19 TRBD1 - TGTGCCAGCGCGGGACAGGTAAACACAGATACGCAGTATTTT CASAGQVNTDTQYF
TRBJ1-1 TRBV12-3/TRBV12-4 - - TGTGCCAGCAGTTTGATCGCGAGGGCTGAAGCTTTCTTT CASSLIARAEAFF
TRBJ2-1 TRBV5-1 TRBD1 - TGCGCCAGCAGCTTGCGGGGGACAGGGGGACGCAATGAGCAGTTCTTC CASSLRGTGGRNEQFF
TRBJ1-2 TRBV7-2 - - TGTGCCAGCAGTTCCAGAAATCCCAACTATGGCTACACCTTC CASSSRNPNYGYTF
TRBJ2-1 TRBV10-3 - - TGTGCCATCAGTGCTTATAGTAACTACAATGAGCAGTTCTTC CAISAYSNYNEQFF
TRBJ2-3 TRBV7-6 TRBD2 - TGTGCCAGCAGCCCGACTAGCGGGTACACAGATACGCAGTATTTT CASSPTSGYTDTQYF
TRBJ2-7 TRBV18 - once TGTGCCAGCTCACCAGCAGGGGCCTACGAGCAGTACTTC CASSPAGAYEQYF